The 15 T cell receptor beta chains in this list originate from one sample, sequenced in a study of cytomegalovirus exposure and HLA in healthy donors. PCR involved 60 Vbeta and 13 Jbeta primers. The assay was immunoSEQ multiplex PCR, and TCRdb's table has in-frame clones only and misses some. The sample shows 40,000 to 45,000 clones, and more than 5.5% sits with its ten largest clones. The sequenced sample was PBMCs. The receptors originated from a man aged 30 to 45 in good health and CMV-seronegative.

The rearrangement joins TRBV6-6 to TRBJ1-4; D is ambiguous. The CDR3 sequence is 15 residues long. In germline, CDR1 is MNHNY, CDR2 SVGAGI (reference sequence). The ends were cut back, 3 bases at V and 0 bases at J, with 8 bases in the middle. CDR3 amino acids: CASSYGQATNEKLFF. As DNA, the CDR3 is TGTGCCAGCAGTTATGGCCAAGCAACTAATGAAAAACTGTTTTTT.

The genes are TRBV6-5 and TRBJ2-6; D possibly corresponds to TRBD2 (5 bases). There are 15 residues in the CDR3. The V and J ends lost 4 bases and 4 bases respectively, with 11 bases between them. The germline CDR1 and CDR2 sequences are MNHEY and SVGAGI. DNA for the CDR3: TGTGCCAGCAGTTCCGGGTCGGGAGGGGCCAACGTCCTGACTTTC. Translation: CASSSGSGGANVLTF.

This chain connects TRBV5-4 to TRBJ1-1; 9 nucleotides agree with TRBD1. This CDR3 region has 15 residues. CDR1 is SGHNT and CDR2 is YYREEE in the germline V gene (reference sequence). Trimming at V came to 4 bases and at J to 2 bases, leaving 6 bases not matched to a gene. CDR3: CASSPRQGVNTEAFF. DNA of the CDR3: TGTGCCAGCAGCCCCCGACAGGGGGTAAACACTGAAGCTTTCTTT. Full variable domain (remainder filled in from reference TRBV5-4 and TRBJ1-1): ETGVTQSPTHLIKTRGQQVTLRCSSQSGHNTVSWYQQALGQGPQFIFQYYREEENGRGNFPPRFSGLQFPNYSSELNVNALELDDSALYLCASSPRQGVNTEAFFGQGTRLTVV.

CDR3 amino acids: CASGTSGSSYNEQFF. The CDR3 DNA follows: TGTGCCAGCGGGACTAGCGGGAGCTCCTACAATGAGCAGTTCTTC. V gene TRBV6-5 combines with J gene TRBJ2-1; 14 positions match TRBD2. With 8 bases clipped from V and 0 bases from J, the junction kept 0 bases outside the gene matches. Germline CDR1 MNHEY, CDR2 SVGAGI. This CDR3 comprises 15 residues.

The chain links TRBV27 to TRBJ1-1, with 10 bases lining up with TRBD1. Germline V CDR1 and CDR2: MNHEY, SMNVEV (reference sequence). J was trimmed by 1 base and V by 4 bases; bases with no gene match: 3. The CDR3 extends over 15 amino acids. The CDR3 sequence: CASSSRTGGNTEAFF. In nucleotides, the CDR3 is TGTGCCAGCAGTTCTAGGACAGGGGGGAACACTGAAGCTTTCTTT.

V is TRBV7-8 and J is TRBJ2-2, with D perhaps TRBD1 (5 bases). The CDR3 covers 16 residues. Trimming cost V 5 bases and J 2 bases, with 15 bases left between them. Germline V gives CDR1 SGHVS, CDR2 FQNEAQ. The CDR3 spells CASSSHVQANTGELFF. DNA of the CDR3: TGTGCCAGCAGCAGTCACGTACAGGCCAACACCGGGGAGCTGTTTTTT. The variable domain in full, completed from reference TRBV7-8 and TRBJ2-2, reads GAGVSQSPRYKVAKRGQDVALRCDPISGHVSLFWYQQALGQGPEFLTYFQNEAQLDKSGLPSDRFFAERPEGSVSTLKIQRTQQEDSAVYLCASSSHVQANTGELFFGEGSRLTVL.

The gene calls are TRBV29-1 and TRBJ2-7, with TRBD2 matching over 8 bases. CDR1 and CDR2 (germline): SQVTM, ANQGSEA. Trimming took 3 bases from V and 6 from J; bases not matched to a gene: 10. The CDR3 is made up of 14 amino acids. The CDR3 DNA reads TGCAGCGTTGAGTCTGGGACTAGGGGATTCGAGCAGTACTTC. Its protein is CSVESGTRGFEQYF.

V is TRBV6-4 and J is TRBJ2-3; the match to TRBD2 covers 8 bases. V shed 4 bases, J shed 3 bases, and the junction held 0 bases outside the gene matches. This CDR3 comprises 13 residues. The germline V gene has CDR1 MRHNA and CDR2 SNTAGT. CDR3 nucleotides: TGTGCCAGCAGTGCTAGCGGGACAGATACGCAGTATTTT. Residues: CASSASGTDTQYF.

The V and J genes are TRBV4-1 and TRBJ1-2; 8 bases align to TRBD1. V was clipped by 6 bases and J by 6 bases; unmatched bases: 6. The germline gives CDR1 MGHRA, CDR2 YSYEKL. CDR3 length equals 13 residues. CDR3 sequence (DNA): TGCGCCAGCAGTCCCAGGGGGCACAATGGCTACACCTTC. It specifies CASSPRGHNGYTF.

The chain uses TRBV4-1 and TRBJ2-1; 7 bases line up with TRBD2. The CDR3 runs 16 residues. V was pared by 1 base and J by 7 bases, with 10 bases of the junction left unmatched. Germline V gene lookup returns CDR1 MGHRA and CDR2 YSYEKL. In DNA form, the CDR3 reads TGCGCCAGCAGCCAAGTGGGCGGGAGAGGGGTAAATGAGCAGTTCTTC. Translation: CASSQVGGRGVNEQFF.

V gene TRBV6-5 combines with J gene TRBJ2-5; possibly TRBD2 for D (5 bases). V gave up 0 bases and J gave up 5 bases, with 13 bases separating them. The germline CDR1 and CDR2 sequences are MNHEY and SVGAGI. The CDR3 consists of 15 residues. CDR3 sequence: CASSYSMEDGETQYF. The CDR3 DNA reads TGTGCCAGCAGTTACTCGATGGAGGACGGGGAGACCCAGTACTTC.

DNA of the CDR3: TGTGCCAGCAGCCTATCTAGCGGGAGGGCCCTGCTTGCCAAAAACATTCAGTACTTC. Encoded protein: CASSLSSGRALLAKNIQYF. The rearrangement uses TRBV11-2 and TRBJ2-4; 12 bases fit TRBD2. Germline V gives CDR1 SGHAT, CDR2 FQNNGV. There are 19 residues in the CDR3. V lost 5 bases, J lost 1 base, and 12 bases stayed unmatched.

The V call is TRBV5-8, the J call TRBJ1-5; TRBD1 might be the D (5 bases). This CDR3 is 15 amino acids long. The V and J ends lost 4 bases and 0 bases respectively, with 11 bases between them. Looked up from germline, CDR1 is SGHTS and CDR2 is YDEGEE. The CDR3 spells CASSAGQSSNQPQHF. The DNA for the CDR3 is TGTGCCAGCAGCGCCGGACAAAGTAGCAATCAGCCCCAGCATTTT.

The chain couples TRBV4-3 to TRBJ2-3, with TRBD1 matching over 7 bases. Germline trimming cut 5 bases from V and 6 bases from J; bases unmatched to any gene: 5. CDR3 length: 13 residues. Germline loops: CDR1 LGHNA, CDR2 YSLEER. The CDR3, as DNA: TGCGCCAGCAGCTCCGTCAGGGGGGATACGCAGTATTTT. It yields the protein CASSSVRGDTQYF.

The J gene is TRBJ2-1, the V gene TRBV5-6; D is unresolved. Between the trimmed V and J ends, which lost 4 bases and 3 bases, there was a span of 11 bases. Germline CDR1 reads SGHDT; CDR2 reads YYEEEE. The CDR3 covers 14 residues. The CDR3, as DNA: TGTGCCAGCAGCCTACCGATTCACTACAATGAGCAGTTCTTC. Protein sequence: CASSLPIHYNEQFF.